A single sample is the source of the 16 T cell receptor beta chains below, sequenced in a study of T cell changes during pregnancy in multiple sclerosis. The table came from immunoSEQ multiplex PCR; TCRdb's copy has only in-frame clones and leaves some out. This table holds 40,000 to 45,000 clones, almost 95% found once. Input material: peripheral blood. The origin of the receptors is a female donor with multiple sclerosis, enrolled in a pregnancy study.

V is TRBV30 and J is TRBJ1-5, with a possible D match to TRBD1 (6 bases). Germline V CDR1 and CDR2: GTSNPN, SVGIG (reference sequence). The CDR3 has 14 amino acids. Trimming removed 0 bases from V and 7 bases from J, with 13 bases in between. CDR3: CAWSVLGQGQPQHF. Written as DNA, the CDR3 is TGTGCCTGGAGTGTACTGGGGCAGGGGCAGCCCCAGCATTTT.

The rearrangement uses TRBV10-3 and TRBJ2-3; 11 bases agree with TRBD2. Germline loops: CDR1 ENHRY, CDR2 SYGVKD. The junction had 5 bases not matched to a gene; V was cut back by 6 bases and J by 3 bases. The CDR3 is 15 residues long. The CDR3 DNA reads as TGTGCCATCAGGGGCACTAGCGGGGGTACAGATACGCAGTATTTT. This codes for CAIRGTSGGTDTQYF.

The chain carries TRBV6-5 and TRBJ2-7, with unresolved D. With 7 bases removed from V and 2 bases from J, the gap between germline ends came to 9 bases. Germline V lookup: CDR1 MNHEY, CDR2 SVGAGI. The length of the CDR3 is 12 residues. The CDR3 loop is CASTTTTYEQYF. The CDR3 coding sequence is TGTGCCAGCACTACGACCACCTACGAGCAGTACTTC.

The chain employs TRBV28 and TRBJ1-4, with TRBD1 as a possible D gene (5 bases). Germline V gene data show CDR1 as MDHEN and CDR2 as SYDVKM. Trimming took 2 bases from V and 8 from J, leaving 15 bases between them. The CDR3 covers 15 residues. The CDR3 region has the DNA TGTGCCAGCAGTTTAACCTCCGGGGGGGACGAAAAACTGTTTTTT. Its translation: CASSLTSGGDEKLFF.

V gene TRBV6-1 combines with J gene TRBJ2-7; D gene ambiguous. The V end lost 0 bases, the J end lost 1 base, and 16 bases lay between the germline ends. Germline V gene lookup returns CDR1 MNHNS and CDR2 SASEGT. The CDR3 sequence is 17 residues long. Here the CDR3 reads CASSEAPGYTASYEQYF. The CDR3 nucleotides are TGTGCCAGCAGTGAAGCGCCAGGCTATACAGCGTCCTACGAGCAGTACTTC.

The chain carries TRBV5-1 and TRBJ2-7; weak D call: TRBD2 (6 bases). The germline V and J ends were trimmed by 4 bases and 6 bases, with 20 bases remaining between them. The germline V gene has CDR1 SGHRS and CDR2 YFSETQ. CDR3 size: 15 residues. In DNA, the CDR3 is TGCGCCAGCAGCGTAGGGACCGGAGGGTTTAGCGAGCAGTACTTC. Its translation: CASSVGTGGFSEQYF.

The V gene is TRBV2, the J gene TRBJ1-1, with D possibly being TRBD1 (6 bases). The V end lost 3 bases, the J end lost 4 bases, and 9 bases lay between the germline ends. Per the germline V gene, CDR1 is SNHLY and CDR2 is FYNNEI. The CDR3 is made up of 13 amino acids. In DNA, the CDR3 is TGTGCCAGCAGTGACGGGACAACCACTGAAGCTTTCTTT. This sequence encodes CASSDGTTTEAFF. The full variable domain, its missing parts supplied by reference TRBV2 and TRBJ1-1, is EPEVTQTPSHQVTQMGQEVILRCVPISNHLYFYWYRQILGQKVEFLVSFYNNEISEKSEIFDDQFSVERPDGSNFTLKIRSTKLEDSAMYFCASSDGTTTEAFFGQGTRLTVV.

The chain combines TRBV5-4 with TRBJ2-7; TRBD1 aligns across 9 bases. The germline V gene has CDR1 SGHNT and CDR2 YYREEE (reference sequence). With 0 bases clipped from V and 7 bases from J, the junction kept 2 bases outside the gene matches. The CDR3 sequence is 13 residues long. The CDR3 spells CASSLDRGQEQYF. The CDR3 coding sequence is TGTGCCAGCAGCTTGGACAGGGGGCAAGAGCAGTACTTC.

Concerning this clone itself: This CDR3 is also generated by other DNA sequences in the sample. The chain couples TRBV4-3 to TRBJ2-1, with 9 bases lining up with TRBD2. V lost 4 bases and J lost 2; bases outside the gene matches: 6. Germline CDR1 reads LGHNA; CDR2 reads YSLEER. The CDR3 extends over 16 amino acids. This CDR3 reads CASSPSSGNPYNEQFF. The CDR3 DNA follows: TGCGCCAGCAGCCCATCTAGCGGGAACCCCTACAATGAGCAGTTCTTC.

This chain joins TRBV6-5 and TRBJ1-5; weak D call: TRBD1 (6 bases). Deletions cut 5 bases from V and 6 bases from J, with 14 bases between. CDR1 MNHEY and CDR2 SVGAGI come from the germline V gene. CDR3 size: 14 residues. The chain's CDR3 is CASSTRQAGQPQHF. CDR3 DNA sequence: TGTGCCAGCAGTACGAGACAGGCTGGTCAGCCCCAGCATTTT.

CDR3 in DNA: TGCGCCAGCAGCCAAGTTGCAGGACAGTTGGGAGATACGCAGTATTTT. It specifies CASSQVAGQLGDTQYF. The V and J genes are TRBV4-1 and TRBJ2-3; TRBD1 is a possible D gene (6 bases). Germline CDR1 is MGHRA and CDR2 is YSYEKL. CDR3 length equals 16 residues. Trimming shortened V by 1 base and J by 5 bases, and 16 bases separated the two germline ends.

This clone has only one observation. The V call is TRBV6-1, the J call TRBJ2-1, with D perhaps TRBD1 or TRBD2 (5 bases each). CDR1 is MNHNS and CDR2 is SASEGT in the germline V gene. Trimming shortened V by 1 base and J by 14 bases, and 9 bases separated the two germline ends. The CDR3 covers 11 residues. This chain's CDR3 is CASSEGGLEFF. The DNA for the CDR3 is TGTGCCAGCAGTGAAGGGGGGTTGGAGTTCTTC.

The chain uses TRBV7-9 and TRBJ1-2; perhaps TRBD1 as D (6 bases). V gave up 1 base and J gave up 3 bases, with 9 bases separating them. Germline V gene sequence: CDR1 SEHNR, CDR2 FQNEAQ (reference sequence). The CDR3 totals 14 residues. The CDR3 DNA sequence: TGTGCCAGCAGCTTAGGGGACACGTACTATGGCTACACCTTC. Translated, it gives CASSLGDTYYGYTF.

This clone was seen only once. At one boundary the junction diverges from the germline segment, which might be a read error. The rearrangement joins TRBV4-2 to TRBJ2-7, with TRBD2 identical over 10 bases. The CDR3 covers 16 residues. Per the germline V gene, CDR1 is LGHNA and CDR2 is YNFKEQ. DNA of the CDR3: TGTGCCAGCACCCAAGATTCTAGCGGGAGCTCCTACGAGCAGTACTTC. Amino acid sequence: CASTQDSSGSSYEQYF.

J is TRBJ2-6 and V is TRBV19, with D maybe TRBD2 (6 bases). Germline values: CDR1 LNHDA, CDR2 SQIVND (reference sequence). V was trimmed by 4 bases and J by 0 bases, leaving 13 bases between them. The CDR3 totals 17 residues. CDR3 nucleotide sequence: TGTGCCAGTAGTACGGGACTTTTGAGCTCTGGGGCCAACGTCCTGACTTTC. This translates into CASSTGLLSSGANVLTF.

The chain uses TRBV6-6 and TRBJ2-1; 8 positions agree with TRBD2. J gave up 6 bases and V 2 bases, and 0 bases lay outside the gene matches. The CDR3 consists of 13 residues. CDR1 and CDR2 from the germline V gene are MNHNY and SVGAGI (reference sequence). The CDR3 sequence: CASSYGTSNEQFF. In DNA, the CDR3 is TGTGCCAGCAGTTACGGGACTAGCAATGAGCAGTTCTTC.